One and the same sample provided the 25 T cell receptor beta chains below, sequenced in a study of a mutant IDH1 vaccine in newly diagnosed glioma. Indicated time point: week 11, during vaccination. Every vaccine dose comprised 300 ug of mutant IDH1 20-mer peptide plus topical imiquimod. No antigen is known for these receptors. The protocol was immunoSEQ multiplex PCR, while the TCRdb copy is restricted to in-frame clones and leaves out a portion. The table has about 60,000 clones, 84% seen once. The material was PBMCs, obtained from a glioma patient whose treatment included an IDH1 peptide vaccine. The receptors were sampled from a young man with glioma.

CDR3 in amino acids: CASSQVGVRSYEQYF. CDR3 nucleotides: TGTGCCAGCAGCCAGGTGGGGGTCAGATCCTACGAGCAGTACTTC. The genes are TRBV7-2 and TRBJ2-7; possibly TRBD1 or TRBD2 for D (5 bases each). This CDR3 region has 15 residues. Germline assignment: CDR1 SGHTA and CDR2 FQGNSA. Trimming shortened V by 5 bases and J by 1 base, and 15 bases separated the two germline ends.

The V call is TRBV11-2, the J call TRBJ2-7; TRBD2 aligns across 9 bases. The germline gives CDR1 SGHAT, CDR2 FQNNGV. J gave up 0 bases and V 5 bases, and 2 bases lay outside the gene matches. The CDR3 has 14 amino acids. The CDR3 DNA reads as TGTGCCAGCAGCGTTAGCGGGAGCTCCTACGAGCAGTACTTC. This translates into CASSVSGSSYEQYF.

The gene calls are TRBV15 and TRBJ2-1; TRBD1 might be the D (6 bases). The germline V and J ends were trimmed by 8 bases and 8 bases, with 16 bases remaining between them. Per germline, CDR1 LNHNV and CDR2 YYDKDF (reference sequence). This CDR3 is built from 13 residues. DNA for the CDR3: TGTGCCACCGGTTTTTCCCAGGGGTATGAGCAGTTCTTC. Amino acid sequence: CATGFSQGYEQFF. Together with reference TRBV15 and TRBJ2-1, the CDR3 gives the full variable domain: DAMVIQNPRYQVTQFGKPVTLSCSQTLNHNVMYWYQQKSSQAPKLLFHYYDKDFNNEADTPDNFQSRRPNTSFCFLDIRSPGLGDTAMYLCATGFSQGYEQFFGPGTRLTVL.

This clone has a handful of counts. The V call is TRBV19, the J call TRBJ1-5, with 7 bases that match TRBD1. V was clipped by 5 bases and J by 7 bases; unmatched bases: 8. CDR1 LNHDA and CDR2 SQIVND come from the germline V gene (reference sequence). The CDR3 is made up of 14 amino acids. The CDR3 here is CASSSTGTGQPQHF. The DNA of the CDR3 is TGTGCCAGTAGTTCGACAGGGACTGGCCAGCCCCAGCATTTT.

This clone was counted between two and nine times. This chain links TRBV25-1 with TRBJ2-5; tentative D call: TRBD2 (6 bases). V was shortened by 4 bases and J by 5 bases, with 17 bases between the two germline ends. CDR3 size: 15 residues. The germline CDR1 and CDR2 sequences are MGHDK and SYGVNS. This CDR3 is CASSGMGGGWETQYF. The CDR3 nucleotides read TGTGCCAGCAGTGGAATGGGAGGAGGGTGGGAGACCCAGTACTTC.

The rearrangement links TRBV2 to TRBJ1-2, with D tentatively TRBD1 (6 bases). The CDR3 runs 15 residues. CDR1 and CDR2 (germline): SNHLY, FYNNEI. Trimming stripped 5 bases from V and 2 bases from J, with 15 bases between. This CDR3 is CASSSDRVRNYGYTF. The CDR3 nucleotides are TGTGCCAGCAGTTCGGACAGAGTTAGGAACTATGGCTACACCTTC.

V usage is TRBV27 and J usage is TRBJ2-7, with no clear D. Germline CDR1 is MNHEY and CDR2 is SMNVEV (reference sequence). CDR3 length: 13 amino acids. Trimming pared 3 bases from V and 0 bases from J, leaving 6 bases between. In DNA, the CDR3 is TGTGCCAGCAGTTTTCAGTACTCCTACGAGCAGTACTTC. Its translation is CASSFQYSYEQYF.

The chain combines TRBV11-3 with TRBJ2-3; the D gene is possibly TRBD1 (6 bases). Trimming left V 5 bases short and J 3 bases short, with 15 bases between. Germline values: CDR1 SGHNT, CDR2 YENEEA. The CDR3 is 15 residues long. The CDR3 DNA reads TGTGCCAGCAGCGACCGGAGGACAGATACAGATACGCAGTATTTT. Its translation: CASSDRRTDTDTQYF.

This rearrangement joins TRBV30 to TRBJ2-6; TRBD1 matches 9 bases. This CDR3 has 16 residues. J lost 0 bases, V lost 8 bases, and 8 bases had no gene match. Looked up from germline, CDR1 is GTSNPN and CDR2 is SVGIG (reference sequence). The CDR3 sequence is CARTGQGISGANVLTF. As DNA, the CDR3 is TGTGCCCGAACGGGACAGGGAATCTCTGGGGCCAACGTCCTGACTTTC.

A few counts support this clone. The chain has TRBV5-8 and TRBJ1-1; 9 bases are a match to TRBD1. The CDR3 spans 16 residues. With V trimmed by 5 bases and J by 7 bases, 15 bases remained unmatched. In germline, CDR1 is SGHTS, CDR2 YDEGEE. In DNA form, the CDR3 reads TGTGCCAGCAGGGGGGGACCAGGACAGGGGTTTGGTGAAGCTTTCTTT. It translates to CASRGGPGQGFGEAFF.

The chain recombines TRBV9 with TRBJ1-1; no reliable D call. Trimming shortened V by 3 bases and J by 4 bases, and 7 bases separated the two germline ends. Germline lookup yields CDR1 SGDLS and CDR2 YYNGEE. The CDR3 spans 12 residues. CDR3: CASSALGTEAFF. As DNA, the CDR3 is TGTGCCAGCAGCGCCTTGGGCACTGAAGCTTTCTTT.

The CDR3 region has the DNA TGTGCCAGTAGTATGAACGCCGGGACAGGCCCCCATTTT. Encoded protein: CASSMNAGTGPHF. The chain combines TRBV19 with TRBJ1-5, with 8 bases matching TRBD1. With V trimmed by 3 bases and J by 16 bases, 11 bases remained unmatched. CDR3 length: 13 residues. Germline-derived CDR1 and CDR2 are LNHDA and SQIVND (reference sequence).

In DNA form, the CDR3 reads TGTGCCAGCAGTTTAGGTCTTAAAGAGTCAGGGGGCTCTATGAACACTGAAGCTTTCTTT. This gives the protein CASSLGLKESGGSMNTEAFF. The chain is built from TRBV27 and TRBJ1-1; 8 nucleotides match TRBD1. The CDR3 totals 20 residues. The V gene's germline CDR1 is MNHEY and CDR2 SMNVEV (reference sequence). J lost 0 bases, V lost 2 bases, and 17 bases had no gene match.

The chain uses TRBV28 and TRBJ1-2, with D perhaps matching TRBD1 (5 bases). This CDR3 is 16 amino acids long. The V gene lost 5 bases and the J gene lost 3 bases, with 19 bases spanning the gap. CDR1 and CDR2 from the germline V gene are MDHEN and SYDVKM. The chain's CDR3 is CASSRLQTVWYYGYTF. CDR3 nucleotides: TGTGCCAGCAGTCGCCTCCAGACAGTTTGGTACTATGGCTACACCTTC.

The chain couples TRBV5-1 to TRBJ2-7, with TRBD1 matching 9 bases. This CDR3 contains 14 residues. V lost 6 bases and J lost 6; bases outside the gene matches: 10. CDR1 and CDR2 (germline): SGHRS, YFSETQ. CDR3 bases: TGCGCCAGCAAGGGAACCGGGACAGGGCCCGAGCAGTACTTC. Translated, it gives CASKGTGTGPEQYF.

The chain recombines TRBV27 with TRBJ2-2, with 8 positions matching TRBD1. The CDR3 spans 15 residues. Trimming removed 5 bases from V and 7 bases from J; junction bases left unmatched: 9. The germline gives CDR1 MNHEY, CDR2 SMNVEV (reference sequence). The CDR3 DNA reads as TGTGCCAGCAGTGACAAGACAGGGGTTCACGGGGAGCTGTTTTTT. As protein: CASSDKTGVHGELFF.

The sample holds a few counts of this clone. This chain links TRBV29-1 with TRBJ1-2; D possibly corresponds to TRBD1 (5 bases). CDR3 size: 11 residues. The germline CDR1 and CDR2 sequences are SQVTM and ANQGSEA. The V and J ends lost 7 bases and 8 bases respectively, with 14 bases between them. CDR3 sequence (DNA): TGCAGCGGCTCGACAGCGGGGGGCTACACCTTC. It translates to CSGSTAGGYTF.

DNA for the CDR3: TGTGCCAGCAGCTTAGATAAGGGCGTGGGTGAGCAGTTCTTC. This codes for CASSLDKGVGEQFF. The V and J genes are TRBV7-7 and TRBJ2-1; D is undetermined. V lost 1 base to trimming and J lost 9 bases, with 13 bases between them. In germline, CDR1 is SSHAT, CDR2 FNYEAQ (reference sequence). The CDR3 totals 14 residues.

J is TRBJ1-4 and V is TRBV4-3; D not resolved. Germline CDR1 and CDR2: LGHNA and YSLEER. V was cut by 6 bases and J by 5 bases, with 7 bases left in between. CDR3 length: 12 amino acids. CDR3 residues: CASRSENEKLFF. CDR3 DNA: TGCGCCAGCAGGTCTGAGAATGAAAAACTGTTTTTT.

The V and J genes are TRBV30 and TRBJ2-5; TRBD2 matches at 11 bases. Germline trimming cut 2 bases from V and 5 bases from J; bases unmatched to any gene: 7. The germline V gene encodes CDR1 GTSNPN and CDR2 SVGIG (reference sequence). The CDR3 has 15 amino acids. CDR3 protein: CAWSTTSGSAETQYF. CDR3 in DNA: TGTGCCTGGAGTACAACTAGCGGGAGTGCGGAGACCCAGTACTTC. The variable domain in full, with the rest retrieved from reference TRBV30 and TRBJ2-5, is SQTIHQWPATLVQPVGSPLSLECTVEGTSNPNLYWYRQAAGRGLQLLFYSVGIGQISSEVPQNLSASRPQDRQFILSSKKLLLSDSGFYLCAWSTTSGSAETQYFGPGTRLLVL.

This chain connects TRBV4-2 to TRBJ1-2; D might be TRBD1 (5 bases). Germline CDR1 LGHNA, CDR2 YNFKEQ. The CDR3 runs 15 residues. V shed 0 bases and J shed 1 base, with 9 bases lying between them. This CDR3 reads CASSQDVGVNYGYTF. The DNA for the CDR3 is TGTGCCAGCAGCCAAGATGTGGGGGTTAACTATGGCTACACCTTC.

The rearrangement uses TRBV7-2 and TRBJ2-1, with TRBD2 matching 10 bases. Germline CDR1 is SGHTA and CDR2 is FQGNSA. This CDR3 is 13 amino acids long. The V gene end was trimmed by 10 bases and the J gene end by 9 bases; junction bases not matched to a gene: 9. CDR3 bases: TGTGCCACCTCAGCGGGGGGGCCAGGTGAGCAGTTCTTC. Its translation is CATSAGGPGEQFF.

This rearrangement joins TRBV13 to TRBJ2-1; 9 positions agree with TRBD2. The germline V gene encodes CDR1 PRHDT and CDR2 FYEKMQ (reference sequence). The length of the CDR3 is 16 residues. Losses at the gene ends were 5 bases for V and 1 base for J; bases not matched to a gene: 6. CDR3 nucleotides: TGTGCCAGCAGCGCCCGTCTAGCGGGATCCTACAATGAGCAGTTCTTC. Translation: CASSARLAGSYNEQFF.

The chain recombines TRBV6-5 with TRBJ2-6; D not resolved. The V end was cut by 7 bases, the J end by 3 bases, with 7 bases between. The CDR3 length is 13 residues. The V gene's germline CDR1 is MNHEY and CDR2 SVGAGI. Written as DNA, the CDR3 is TGTGCCAGCACCAGGCATGGGGCCAACGTCCTGACTTTC. Translated: CASTRHGANVLTF.

The chain is built from TRBV14 and TRBJ1-4; maybe TRBD1 (5 bases). Trimming shortened V by 0 bases and J by 0 bases, and 8 bases separated the two germline ends. The CDR3 spans 16 residues. The germline V gene has CDR1 SGHDN and CDR2 FVKESK. The CDR3 DNA follows: TGTGCCAGCAGCCAAGATGGAGGGGCAACTAATGAAAAACTGTTTTTT. It encodes CASSQDGGATNEKLFF.